Below are 22 T cell receptor beta chains sequenced from a single sample in a study of T cells in localized non-small cell lung cancer. Sequencing was performed with immunoSEQ multiplex PCR; in TCRdb, only in-frame clones are kept and a portion is missing. The sample records about 25,000 clones, about 86% being singletons. This sample comprised peripheral blood, obtained before any cancer treatment. These receptors all stem from a female donor older than 55 with stage I lung adenocarcinoma.

The chain joins TRBV9 to TRBJ1-1, with D perhaps TRBD1 (5 bases). Germline V gene sequence: CDR1 SGDLS, CDR2 YYNGEE. CDR3 length: 15 residues. V lost 2 bases to trimming and J lost 1 base, with 12 bases between them. For the CDR3, the DNA is TGTGCCAGCAGCGTCCGGGGAGGGGAGAACACTGAAGCTTTCTTT. As protein: CASSVRGGENTEAFF.

This chain links TRBV6-4 with TRBJ2-3; the D gene is possibly TRBD2 (6 bases). Germline CDR1 reads MRHNA; CDR2 reads SNTAGT. V was clipped by 2 bases and J by 7 bases, with 7 bases between them. The CDR3 consists of 12 residues. In DNA, the CDR3 is TGTGCCAGCAGTGACCGGGGGAATACGCAGTATTTT. It is translated as CASSDRGNTQYF.

The V gene is TRBV4-2, the J gene TRBJ1-6; the D gene is possibly TRBD1 (5 bases). The germline V and J ends were trimmed by 0 bases and 0 bases, with 12 bases remaining between them. The germline V gene encodes CDR1 LGHNA and CDR2 YNFKEQ. This CDR3 has 18 residues. The CDR3 bases are TGTGCCAGCAGCCAAGAAAATAGGGGCAGCTCCTATAATTCACCCCTCCACTTT. Translated: CASSQENRGSSYNSPLHF.

This clone was observed once. This rearrangement joins TRBV11-2 to TRBJ1-3; D remains unclear. V was pared by 3 bases and J by 4 bases, with 10 bases between. The CDR3 has 14 amino acids. In germline, CDR1 is SGHAT, CDR2 FQNNGV. The CDR3 sequence: CASSFTGQGNTIYF. The CDR3, as DNA: TGTGCCAGCAGCTTCACCGGGCAAGGAAACACCATATATTTT.

The chain is built from TRBV10-3 and TRBJ2-5; D unclear. The CDR3 is 15 residues long. The V end was cut by 0 bases, the J end by 5 bases, with 13 bases between. The V gene's germline CDR1 is ENHRY and CDR2 SYGVKD. The CDR3 is CAISESGLLGETQYF. CDR3 DNA: TGTGCCATCAGTGAGTCGGGCCTCTTGGGGGAGACCCAGTACTTC.

The genes are TRBV20-1 and TRBJ1-1, with 7 positions matching TRBD1. Germline V CDR1 and CDR2: DFQATT, SNEGSKA (reference sequence). V trimming: 8 bases; J trimming: 4 bases; junction bases outside the gene matches: 4. CDR3 length: 11 residues. CDR3 protein: CSFAGGTEAFF. The CDR3 DNA reads TGCAGTTTTGCAGGGGGCACTGAAGCTTTCTTT.

The genes are TRBV25-1 and TRBJ2-3, with unresolved D. This CDR3 is built from 13 residues. Trimming cost V 6 bases and J 8 bases, with 15 bases left between them. CDR1 is MGHDK and CDR2 is SYGVNS in the germline V gene. The CDR3 DNA reads as TGTGCCAGCAGCGCACTCTCACCTACTACGCAGTATTTT. It encodes CASSALSPTTQYF.

V usage is TRBV12-5 and J usage is TRBJ1-2, with a tentative D call TRBD1 (5 bases). The CDR3 covers 16 residues. The V and J ends lost 5 bases and 4 bases respectively, with 20 bases between them. Germline loops: CDR1 LGHNT, CDR2 FRNRAP. The CDR3 DNA follows: TGTGCTAGTGGTCTAAATGCAGGGAAATTAACCTATGGCTACACCTTC. Protein product: CASGLNAGKLTYGYTF.

The chain combines TRBV6-6 with TRBJ1-3; D is possibly TRBD1 (5 bases). The V and J ends lost 4 bases and 1 base respectively, with 11 bases between them. Germline V CDR1 and CDR2: MNHNY, SVGAGI (reference sequence). The CDR3 totals 15 residues. Here the CDR3 reads CASSLDSTSGNTIYF. The CDR3 region has the DNA TGTGCCAGCAGTTTAGACAGTACGTCTGGAAACACCATATATTTT.

CDR3 amino acids: CAISGDQGQERQPQHF. CDR3 DNA: TGTGCCATCAGCGGGGACCAAGGACAGGAGAGGCAGCCCCAGCATTTT. The chain carries TRBV10-3 and TRBJ1-5; 7 nucleotides match TRBD1. The germline CDR1 and CDR2 sequences are ENHRY and SYGVKD. The CDR3 length is 16 residues. V lost 6 bases, J lost 7 bases, and 15 bases stayed unmatched.

The chain combines TRBV7-2 with TRBJ1-5; 7 bases are a match to TRBD1. CDR3 length: 14 residues. Germline V gene lookup returns CDR1 SGHTA and CDR2 FQGNSA. V lost 6 bases and J lost 0; bases outside the gene matches: 2. The CDR3 is CASSYRGSNQPQHF. CDR3 coding DNA: TGTGCCAGCAGTTACAGGGGTAGCAATCAGCCCCAGCATTTT.

This chain connects TRBV6-5 to TRBJ1-3, with 7 bases lining up with TRBD1. Looked up from germline, CDR1 is MNHEY and CDR2 is SVGAGI. Trimming cost V 6 bases and J 12 bases; bases outside gene matches: 8. The CDR3 contains 12 residues. CDR3 residues: CASRGRGLVIYF. DNA for the CDR3: TGTGCCAGCAGGGGCAGGGGGTTGGTCATATATTTT.

The V call is TRBV2, the J call TRBJ1-5; TRBD1 is a possible D gene (6 bases). The CDR3 is 17 residues long. The germline gives CDR1 SNHLY, CDR2 FYNNEI. The V and J ends lost 0 bases and 11 bases respectively, with 23 bases between them. CDR3 residues: CASSEALRGQGSSTQHF. The CDR3 region has the DNA TGTGCCAGCAGTGAAGCGCTTCGGGGACAAGGGAGTAGTACCCAGCATTTT. Based on the CDR3 plus reference TRBV2 and TRBJ1-5, the full variable domain is EPEVTQTPSHQVTQMGQEVILRCVPISNHLYFYWYRQILGQKVEFLVSFYNNEISEKSEIFDDQFSVERPDGSNFTLKIRSTKLEDSAMYFCASSEALRGQGSSTQHFGDGTRLSIL.

This clone was seen a single time. CDR3 loop: CASTVQRVTGELFF. Here the CDR3 DNA reads TGTGCCAGCACGGTCCAACGGGTGACCGGGGAGCTGTTTTTT. The rearrangement uses TRBV7-9 and TRBJ2-2; no definite D call. V was clipped by 7 bases and J by 5 bases, with 14 bases between them. Germline V gene data show CDR1 as SEHNR and CDR2 as FQNEAQ (reference sequence). The CDR3 has 14 residues.

The chain links TRBV5-4 to TRBJ2-1; 9 bases match TRBD2. V was pared by 3 bases and J by 4 bases, with 5 bases of the junction left unmatched. Germline assignment: CDR1 SGHNT and CDR2 YYREEE (reference sequence). CDR3 length: 15 residues. CDR3 loop: CASSSGLAQYNEQFF. The CDR3 DNA follows: TGTGCCAGCAGCTCCGGACTAGCGCAGTACAATGAGCAGTTCTTC.

V usage is TRBV5-1 and J usage is TRBJ1-1; perhaps TRBD1 as D (5 bases). Between the trimmed V and J ends, which lost 4 bases and 8 bases, there was a span of 12 bases. The CDR3 has 12 residues. Germline CDR1 and CDR2: SGHRS and YFSETQ. The CDR3, as DNA: TGCGCCAGCAGCCGGGACCGGGCCGAAGCTTTCTTT. Protein product: CASSRDRAEAFF.

The count of this clone is one. This chain joins TRBV2 and TRBJ1-2, with D unclear. V shed 2 bases and J shed 3 bases, with 10 bases lying between them. Germline CDR1 is SNHLY and CDR2 is FYNNEI. The CDR3 is made up of 14 amino acids. The CDR3 loop is CASSERQFYYGYTF. As DNA, the CDR3 is TGTGCCAGCAGTGAAAGGCAGTTTTACTATGGCTACACCTTC.

This chain joins TRBV10-3 and TRBJ2-3; the D call may be TRBD1 or TRBD2 (7 bases each). The CDR3 sequence is 14 residues long. CDR1 is ENHRY, CDR2 SYGVKD, per germline. V was pared by 7 bases and J by 2 bases, with 13 bases between. CDR3 in DNA: TGTGCCATCAAGGGGGGGACAGACACAGATACGCAGTATTTT. This gives the protein CAIKGGTDTDTQYF.

This clone was recorded only once. The rearrangement uses TRBV5-6 and TRBJ1-1; 10 bases match TRBD1. CDR1 SGHDT and CDR2 YYEEEE come from the germline V gene. The CDR3 runs 14 residues. Losses at the gene ends were 0 bases for V and 7 bases for J; bases not matched to a gene: 3. CDR3 bases: TGTGCCAGCAGCTTGGTGGGACAGGGGTTTGAAGCTTTCTTT. It yields the protein CASSLVGQGFEAFF.

V is TRBV5-6 and J is TRBJ1-1, with TRBD1 as a possible D gene (6 bases). The CDR3 contains 15 residues. V dropped 4 bases and J dropped 2 bases, with 15 bases sitting between them. Germline CDR1 SGHDT, CDR2 YYEEEE. The CDR3, as DNA: TGTGCCAGCAGCAGGAGGACAGAAAGAAACACTGAAGCTTTCTTT. Its protein product is CASSRRTERNTEAFF.

The V and J genes are TRBV7-9 and TRBJ1-4, with D uncertain. CDR3 length: 15 amino acids. The germline CDR1 and CDR2 sequences are SEHNR and FQNEAQ (reference sequence). Trimming removed 1 base from V and 6 bases from J, with 12 bases in between. The CDR3 loop is CASSLVQAIDEKLFF. The CDR3 DNA is TGTGCCAGCAGCTTAGTTCAGGCGATTGATGAAAAACTGTTTTTT.

This rearrangement joins TRBV18 to TRBJ2-5; no clear D. Per the germline V gene, CDR1 is KGHSH and CDR2 is LQKENI. The CDR3 totals 16 residues. Trimming removed 3 bases at V and 4 bases at J, with 18 bases between. CDR3 in amino acids: CASSPQNFGVVETQYF. CDR3 bases: TGTGCCAGCTCACCTCAAAATTTCGGAGTTGTAGAGACCCAGTACTTC.